These T cell receptor beta chains were read from a single sample in a study of T cell repertoires in cytomegalovirus infection. Their antigens remain unidentified. TCRdb analysed the reads with MiXCR anew, one entry per CDR3 protein. The sample records under 150,000 distinct CDR3 sequences, 30% to 35% being singletons. The specimen comprised CD8+ T cells from cultured PBMCs, sampled from culture after CMV antigen stimulation. These TCRs come from a human donor in good health (CMV status not recorded). Some clones in this sample may be carry-over from other donors' samples. Both conserved end residues are part of each CDR3. D genes are given only for firm matches. Not every row has a clone size; where given, it reads once, few, many or a size class.

abundance,v_gene,d_gene,j_gene,CDR3aa,CDR3nt
many,TRBV27,-,TRBJ1-1,CASSTQGLPYTEAFF,TGTGCCAGCAGTACCCAGGGACTCCCGTACACTGAAGCTTTCTTT
few,TRBV6-2/TRBV6-3,TRBD2,TRBJ2-7,CASSRSTSAPHEDEQYF,TGTGCCAGCAGCCGTTCGACTAGCGCCCCTCACGAGGACGAGCAGTACTTC
-,TRBV12-3/TRBV12-4,TRBD1,TRBJ2-2,CASSPRTGRGTGELFF,TGTGCCAGCAGTCCAAGGACAGGGCGCGGCACCGGGGAGCTGTTTTTT
many,TRBV7-8,TRBD2,TRBJ2-7,CASSRGSGLAVPEQYF,TGTGCCAGCAGCCGCGGGAGTGGGCTAGCGGTCCCCGAGCAGTACTTC
-,TRBV11-2,TRBD2,TRBJ2-3,CASSEGLAGALTDTQYF,TGTGCCAGCAGCGAGGGACTAGCGGGGGCCCTCACAGATACGCAGTATTTT
-,TRBV7-2,-,TRBJ1-1,CASSLADTLNTEAFF,TGTGCCAGCAGCCTAGCAGACACCTTGAACACTGAAGCTTTCTTT
few,TRBV18,TRBD1,TRBJ2-7,CASSPRQGVYEQYF,TGTGCCAGCTCGCCGCGACAGGGCGTCTACGAGCAGTACTTC
few,TRBV7-2,-,TRBJ2-5,CASSHGTQQRPSETQYF,TGTGCCAGCAGCCATGGGACACAACAAAGACCCTCGGAGACCCAGTACTTC
-,TRBV3-1,TRBD1,TRBJ1-3,CASSPSGGFGNTIYF,TGTGCCAGCAGCCCGTCAGGGGGATTCGGAAACACCATATATTTT
-,TRBV7-9,-,TRBJ2-1,CASSFPPDEQFF,TGTGCCAGCAGCTTCCCCCCCGATGAGCAGTTCTTC
few,TRBV28,TRBD1,TRBJ1-6,CAVGGRGTAGDPNSPLHF,TGTGCCGTGGGAGGACGGGGGACAGCAGGGGACCCAAATTCACCCCTCCACTTT
-,TRBV4-1,TRBD2,TRBJ2-2,CASSPGTRLTGELFF,TGCGCCAGCAGCCCAGGGACTAGACTCACCGGGGAGCTGTTTTTT
few,TRBV2,-,TRBJ2-7,CASSEGHPYEQYF,TGTGCCAGCAGTGAGGGACACCCCTACGAGCAGTACTTC
few,TRBV4-1,-,TRBJ1-2,CASSQDNEGYGYTF,TGCGCCAGCAGCCAAGATAATGAGGGCTATGGCTACACCTTC
few,TRBV12-3/TRBV12-4,-,TRBJ1-6,CASSWRTEGRSSYNSPLHF,TGTGCCAGCAGTTGGAGGACAGAGGGCCGAAGCTCCTATAATTCACCCCTCCACTTT
-,TRBV20-1,-,TRBJ1-1,CSASPPGAFGMNTEAFF,TGCAGTGCTAGTCCCCCGGGGGCGTTTGGCATGAACACTGAAGCTTTCTTT